Listed below are T cell receptor beta chains from one sample, sequenced in a study of T cells in localized non-small cell lung cancer. Repertoires were generated with immunoSEQ multiplex PCR, while TCRdb's copy carries only in-frame clones and drops some. This sample carries around 50,000 clones, roughly 85% of them seen once, and the ten largest clones take 5.2%. The material was peripheral blood, obtained before any cancer treatment. All receptors come from a woman between 40 and 69 years old with stage I lung adenocarcinoma. CDR3s include the opening cysteine and the closing phenylalanine or tryptophan. The order of the fields is V gene, D gene, clone size, J gene, CDR3 protein, CDR3 DNA. The D gene is left open where the match is weak. The size of a clone is reported for some rows only, either as once, few or many, or as a class for expanded clones.

v_gene: TRBV20-1; d_gene: NA; abundance: NA; j_gene: TRBJ2-4; CDR3aa: CSAAAKNIQYF; CDR3nt: TGCAGTGCGGCAGCCAAAAACATTCAGTACTTC
v_gene: TRBV10-3; d_gene: NA; abundance: few; j_gene: TRBJ1-1; CDR3aa: CAISVRQNTEAFF; CDR3nt: TGTGCCATCAGTGTGAGGCAGAACACTGAAGCTTTCTTT
v_gene: TRBV4-1; d_gene: NA; abundance: NA; j_gene: TRBJ2-1; CDR3aa: CASSLLRTDLKQFF; CDR3nt: TGCGCCAGCAGCCTACTAAGGACAGATTTAAAGCAGTTCTTC
v_gene: TRBV18; d_gene: TRBD1; abundance: NA; j_gene: TRBJ2-1; CDR3aa: CASSPGAGGIGNEQFF; CDR3nt: TGTGCCAGCTCACCAGGGGCAGGGGGCATCGGCAATGAGCAGTTCTTC
v_gene: TRBV2; d_gene: NA; abundance: NA; j_gene: TRBJ1-2; CDR3aa: CASSEELGSGYYGYTF; CDR3nt: TGTGCCAGCAGTGAAGAATTGGGGTCCGGCTACTATGGCTACACCTTC
v_gene: TRBV5-4; d_gene: NA; abundance: NA; j_gene: TRBJ1-2; CDR3aa: CASSSPLSRGGGYTF; CDR3nt: TGTGCCAGCAGCTCCCCGCTCTCCAGGGGTGGTGGCTACACCTTC
v_gene: TRBV19; d_gene: TRBD1; abundance: once; j_gene: TRBJ1-3; CDR3aa: CASSNYQGAGGNTIYF; CDR3nt: TGTGCCAGTAGTAACTATCAGGGGGCCGGTGGAAACACCATATATTTT
v_gene: TRBV6-1; d_gene: NA; abundance: NA; j_gene: TRBJ1-1; CDR3aa: CAISENGGARTEAFF; CDR3nt: TGTGCCATCAGTGAGAATGGCGGGGCCCGGACTGAAGCTTTCTTT
v_gene: TRBV27; d_gene: TRBD2; abundance: few; j_gene: TRBJ2-7; CDR3aa: CASRALAGRSYEQYF; CDR3nt: TGTGCCAGCAGGGCCCTAGCGGGCCGCTCCTACGAGCAGTACTTC
v_gene: TRBV6-1; d_gene: TRBD2; abundance: NA; j_gene: TRBJ2-7; CDR3aa: CALTSGTSYEQYF; CDR3nt: TGTGCCTTAACTAGCGGAACATCCTACGAGCAGTACTTC
v_gene: TRBV4-3; d_gene: NA; abundance: NA; j_gene: TRBJ1-2; CDR3aa: CASSQTQIPSYGYTF; CDR3nt: TGCGCCAGCAGCCAAACCCAGATCCCAAGCTATGGCTACACCTTC
v_gene: TRBV6-5; d_gene: TRBD1; abundance: NA; j_gene: TRBJ1-5; CDR3aa: CASSPRQGYQPQHF; CDR3nt: TGTGCCAGCAGTCCGCGACAGGGGTATCAGCCCCAGCATTTT
v_gene: TRBV21-1; d_gene: NA; abundance: once; j_gene: TRBJ2-4; CDR3aa: CASNTSGLAGDGAKNIQYF; CDR3nt: TGTGCCAGCAACACCTCGGGACTAGCGGGGGATGGGGCCAAAAACATTCAGTACTTC
v_gene: TRBV6-6; d_gene: TRBD1; abundance: NA; j_gene: TRBJ2-7; CDR3aa: CASSPTGGGHEQYF; CDR3nt: TGTGCCAGCAGCCCTACAGGGGGCGGCCACGAGCAGTACTTC
v_gene: TRBV6-4; d_gene: TRBD1; abundance: once; j_gene: TRBJ1-2; CDR3aa: CASRRGDRGDYGYTF; CDR3nt: TGTGCCAGCAGAAGGGGGGACAGGGGAGACTATGGCTACACCTTC
v_gene: TRBV2; d_gene: NA; abundance: NA; j_gene: TRBJ1-2; CDR3aa: CASSFDTTNYGYTF; CDR3nt: TGTGCCAGCAGTTTCGACACGACTAACTATGGCTACACCTTC
v_gene: TRBV19; d_gene: TRBD1; abundance: few; j_gene: TRBJ1-5; CDR3aa: CASSIMTGNQPQHF; CDR3nt: TGTGCCAGTAGTATAATGACAGGGAATCAGCCCCAGCATTTT
v_gene: TRBV6-6; d_gene: NA; abundance: NA; j_gene: TRBJ1-6; CDR3aa: CASSYPPTGRNSPLHF; CDR3nt: TGTGCCAGCAGTTACCCACCAACAGGCCGGAATTCACCCCTCCACTTT